A selection of T cell receptor beta chains follows, all from one sample in a study of glioma-infiltrating T cells after dendritic cell vaccination. The data were produced by immunoSEQ multiplex PCR, yet TCRdb's version contains in-frame clones alone and is incomplete. The table includes more than 100,000 clones, about four fifths detected once. Specimen: blood, collected before dendritic cell vaccination. The receptors were sampled from a human donor with glioblastoma. Both conserved end residues are part of each CDR3. D genes are given only for firm matches. Only some rows state a clone size, as once, few, many or a class for expanded clones.

D gene	V gene	CDR3 length	J gene	clone size	CDR3 protein	CDR3 DNA
.	TRBV2	12	TRBJ2-1	.	CAPRASYNEQFF	TGTGCCCCGAGGGCCTCCTACAATGAGCAGTTCTTC
.	TRBV11-3	12	TRBJ1-1	few	CASSLGQNEAFF	TGTGCCAGCAGCTTAGGGCAGAATGAAGCTTTCTTT
TRBD1	TRBV2	14	TRBJ2-5	.	CASKTGTNQETQYF	TGTGCCAGCAAGACAGGGACCAACCAAGAGACCCAGTACTTC
TRBD1	TRBV5-6	17	TRBJ2-2	.	CASSPPRTGFDTGELFF	TGTGCCAGCAGCCCCCCCAGGACAGGGTTTGACACCGGGGAGCTGTTTTTT
.	TRBV7-6	14	TRBJ2-2	few	CASSFDSYTGELFF	TGTGCCAGCAGCTTTGACAGCTACACCGGGGAGCTGTTTTTT
.	TRBV7-9	14	TRBJ1-6	few	CASSSEFYNSPLHF	TGTGCCAGCAGCTCGGAGTTCTATAATTCACCCCTCCACTTT
TRBD1	TRBV9	15	TRBJ1-5	medium-sized	CASSRDRGRNQPQHF	TGTGCCAGCAGCCGAGACAGGGGGCGAAATCAGCCCCAGCATTTT
.	TRBV19	15	TRBJ1-3	.	CASSIGIDSLNTIYF	TGTGCCAGTAGTATAGGCATCGACAGTCTAAACACCATATATTTT
TRBD1	TRBV9	13	TRBJ2-7	.	CASSADRSYEQYF	TGTGCCAGCAGCGCGGACAGGAGTTACGAGCAGTACTTC
TRBD2	TRBV7-3	16	TRBJ2-2	.	CASSTSTSGGAGELFF	TGTGCCAGCAGCACCTCGACTAGCGGGGGGGCCGGGGAGCTGTTTTTT
.	TRBV5-4	14	TRBJ1-1	.	CASSFSSFHTEAFF	TGTGCCAGCAGCTTTTCGAGTTTCCACACTGAAGCTTTCTTT
.	TRBV5-1	15	TRBJ2-2	.	CASSRRGGDAGELFF	TGCGCCAGCAGCCGCCGGGGAGGCGATGCCGGGGAGCTGTTTTTT
.	TRBV5-1	11	TRBJ2-3	.	CASSFRDTQYF	TGCGCCAGCAGCTTCAGGGATACGCAGTATTTT
.	TRBV12-2	15	TRBJ1-2	.	CASRNPGGYGYGYTF	TGTGCAAGTCGCAACCCAGGGGGTTATGGCTATGGCTACACCTTC
.	TRBV7-6	14	TRBJ1-1	.	CASAERAGYTEAFF	TGTGCCAGTGCGGAAAGAGCCGGGTACACTGAAGCTTTCTTT
.	TRBV7-2	17	TRBJ2-5	.	CASSSYPGGGGAETQYF	TGTGCCAGCAGCTCTTACCCTGGAGGGGGCGGTGCAGAGACCCAGTACTTC
TRBD2	TRBV11-3	15	TRBJ2-5	.	CASSSLAGGQETQYF	TGTGCCAGCAGCTCACTAGCGGGGGGCCAAGAGACCCAGTACTTC
.	TRBV10-3	16	TRBJ1-1	.	CAISESIMGGRTEAFF	TGTGCCATCAGTGAGTCTATTATGGGAGGTCGGACTGAAGCTTTCTTT
TRBD2	TRBV7-8	19	TRBJ2-2	.	CASSLGTSGGLQNTGELFF	TGTGCCAGCAGCTTAGGGACTAGCGGGGGCCTTCAGAACACCGGGGAGCTGTTTTTT
.	TRBV11-3	16	TRBJ2-7	.	CASSLVSRESTYEQYF	TGTGCCAGCAGCTTAGTCTCCAGGGAAAGCACTTACGAGCAGTACTTC
.	TRBV7-2	12	TRBJ2-5	few	CASGGSQETQYF	TGTGCCAGTGGAGGGTCACAAGAGACCCAGTACTTC
.	TRBV7-9	12	TRBJ1-1	.	CASRDTRGEAFF	TGTGCCAGCAGAGACACCCGGGGGGAAGCTTTCTTT
.	TRBV30	13	TRBJ2-2	.	CAWTQQGDGELFF	TGTGCCTGGACCCAACAGGGAGACGGGGAGCTGTTTTTT
TRBD1	TRBV6-6	15	TRBJ1-4	.	CASSSPTGLGEKLFF	TGTGCCAGCAGTTCCCCGACAGGGTTAGGGGAAAAACTGTTTTTT
.	TRBV4-3	18	TRBJ2-3	once	CASSQEMGAGVVADTQYF	TGCGCCAGCAGCCAAGAAATGGGAGCAGGGGTAGTAGCAGATACGCAGTATTTT
TRBD1	TRBV5-1	17	TRBJ1-2	once	CASSEGQGAVALSGYTF	TGCGCCAGCAGCGAGGGACAGGGCGCCGTTGCGCTCTCTGGCTACACCTTC
.	TRBV4-1	14	TRBJ1-5	.	CASSQFGLDQPQHF	TGCGCCAGCAGCCAGTTCGGTCTAGATCAGCCCCAGCATTTT
.	TRBV19	18	TRBJ2-7	few	CASSLFPLTRDGDYEQYF	TGTGCCAGTAGTCTATTCCCCCTTACACGTGACGGGGACTACGAGCAGTACTTC
TRBD1	TRBV19	17	TRBJ1-1	.	CASTLGREGQGNTEAFF	TGTGCCAGTACCCTGGGTAGAGAAGGACAGGGGAACACTGAAGCTTTCTTT
.	TRBV12-5	15	TRBJ2-1	.	CASGSPTGSYNEQFF	TGTGCTAGTGGTTCCCCGACAGGTTCCTACAATGAGCAGTTCTTC
.	TRBV7-9	14	TRBJ1-2	.	CASSLGRGNYGYTF	TGTGCCAGCAGCTTAGGTCGGGGTAACTATGGCTACACCTTC
.	TRBV4-1	12	TRBJ1-1	.	CASSQDELEAFF	TGCGCCAGCAGCCAAGATGAGCTTGAAGCTTTCTTT